This T cell receptor (beta chain) is drawn from a study of shared clonotypes between healthy human individuals. Samples underwent the assay at deep level. The protocol was immunoSEQ multiplex PCR, while the TCRdb copy is restricted to in-frame clones and leaves out a portion. Here the sample spans about 490,000 clones, approximately 80% being singletons. The CDR3 has 15 residues. CDR1 is SGHNT, CDR2 YENEEA, per germline. The V end lost 0 bases, the J end lost 5 bases, and 10 bases lay between the germline ends. On this clone: This sample includes further DNA sequences coding for the same CDR3.

The clonotype comes from a woman aged 40 to 50 in good health. Some clones in this sample may be carry-over from other donors' samples. V gene TRBV11-3 combines with J gene TRBJ2-2; a possible D gene is TRBD2 (6 bases). The material sequenced was PBMCs. The CDR3 DNA is TGTGCCAGCAGCTTAGATCGGGCGGGAACCGGGGAGCTGTTTTTT. It encodes CASSLDRAGTGELFF.